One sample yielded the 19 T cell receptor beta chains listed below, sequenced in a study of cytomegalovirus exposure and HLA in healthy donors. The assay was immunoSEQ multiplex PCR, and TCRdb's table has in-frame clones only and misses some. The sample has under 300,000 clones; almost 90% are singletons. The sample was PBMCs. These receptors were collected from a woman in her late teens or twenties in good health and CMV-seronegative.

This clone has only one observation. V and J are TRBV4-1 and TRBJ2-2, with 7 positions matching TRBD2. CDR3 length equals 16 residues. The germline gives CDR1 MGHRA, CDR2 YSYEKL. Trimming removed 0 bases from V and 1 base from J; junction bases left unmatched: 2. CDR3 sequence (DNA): TGCGCCAGCAGCCAAGAGGGGGGGTGGAACACCGGGGAGCTGTTTTTT. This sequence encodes CASSQEGGWNTGELFF.

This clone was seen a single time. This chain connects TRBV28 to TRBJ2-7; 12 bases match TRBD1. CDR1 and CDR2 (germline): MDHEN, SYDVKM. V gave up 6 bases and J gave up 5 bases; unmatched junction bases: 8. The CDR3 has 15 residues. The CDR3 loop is CASRAAGTGGHEQYV. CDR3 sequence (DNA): TGTGCCAGCAGGGCGGCCGGGACAGGGGGCCACGAGCAGTACGTC.

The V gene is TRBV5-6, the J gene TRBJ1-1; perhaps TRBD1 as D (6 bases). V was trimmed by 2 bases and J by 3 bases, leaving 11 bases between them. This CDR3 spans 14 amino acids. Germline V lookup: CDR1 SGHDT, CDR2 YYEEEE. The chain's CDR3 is CASSFQNRDTEAFF. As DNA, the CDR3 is TGTGCCAGCAGCTTCCAGAACAGGGACACTGAAGCTTTCTTT.

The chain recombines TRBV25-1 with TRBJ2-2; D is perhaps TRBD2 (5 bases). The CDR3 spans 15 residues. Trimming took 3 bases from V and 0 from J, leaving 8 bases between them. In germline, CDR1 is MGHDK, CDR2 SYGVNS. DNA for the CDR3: TGTGCCAGCAGTGATAACGGGGCGAACACCGGGGAGCTGTTTTTT. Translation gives CASSDNGANTGELFF.

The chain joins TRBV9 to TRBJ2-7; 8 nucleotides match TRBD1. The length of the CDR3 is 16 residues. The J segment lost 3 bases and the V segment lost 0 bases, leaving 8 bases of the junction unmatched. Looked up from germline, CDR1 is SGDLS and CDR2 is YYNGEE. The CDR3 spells CASSVGAGGRGYEQYF. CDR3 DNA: TGTGCCAGCAGCGTAGGGGCAGGGGGCAGGGGCTACGAGCAGTACTTC.

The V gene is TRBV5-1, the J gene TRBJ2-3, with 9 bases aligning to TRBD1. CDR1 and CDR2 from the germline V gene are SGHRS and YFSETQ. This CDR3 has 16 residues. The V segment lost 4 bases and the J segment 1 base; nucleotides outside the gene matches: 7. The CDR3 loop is CASSPWGQGGTDTQYF. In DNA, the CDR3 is TGCGCCAGCAGCCCCTGGGGACAGGGAGGCACAGATACGCAGTATTTT.

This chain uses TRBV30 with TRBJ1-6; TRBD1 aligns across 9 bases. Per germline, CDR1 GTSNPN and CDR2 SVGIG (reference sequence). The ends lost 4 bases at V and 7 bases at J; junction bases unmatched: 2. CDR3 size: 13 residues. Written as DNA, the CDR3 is TGTGCCTGGATCGGACAGGGGAATTCACCCCTCCACTTT. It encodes CAWIGQGNSPLHF.

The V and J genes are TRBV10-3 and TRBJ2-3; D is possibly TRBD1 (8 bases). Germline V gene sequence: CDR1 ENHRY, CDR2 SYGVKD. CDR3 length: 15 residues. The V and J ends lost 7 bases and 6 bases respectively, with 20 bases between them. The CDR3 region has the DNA TGTGCCATCAAACCTACAGGGGGAGGGCGGGATACGCAGTATTTT. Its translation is CAIKPTGGGRDTQYF.

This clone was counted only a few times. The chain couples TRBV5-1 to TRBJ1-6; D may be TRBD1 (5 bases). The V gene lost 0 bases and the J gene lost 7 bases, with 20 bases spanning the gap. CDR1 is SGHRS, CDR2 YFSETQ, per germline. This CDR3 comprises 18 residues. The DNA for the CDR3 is TGCGCCAGCAGCTTGGAGCCTATGGACACGTCTCCCAATTCACCCCTCCACTTT. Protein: CASSLEPMDTSPNSPLHF.

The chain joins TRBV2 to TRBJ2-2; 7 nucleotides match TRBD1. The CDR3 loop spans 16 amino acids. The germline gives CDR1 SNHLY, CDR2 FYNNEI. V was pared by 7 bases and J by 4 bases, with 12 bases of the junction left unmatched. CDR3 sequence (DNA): TGTGCCAGCAAACCCGACAGGGCGAGAAGCACCGGGGAGCTGTTTTTT. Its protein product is CASKPDRARSTGELFF.

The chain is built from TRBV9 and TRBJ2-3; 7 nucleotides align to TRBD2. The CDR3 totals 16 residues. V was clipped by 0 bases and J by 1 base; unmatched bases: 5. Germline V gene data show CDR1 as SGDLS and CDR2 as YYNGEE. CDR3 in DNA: TGTGCCAGCAGCGTAGGAAGCGGGGCTCGCACAGATACGCAGTATTTT. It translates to CASSVGSGARTDTQYF.

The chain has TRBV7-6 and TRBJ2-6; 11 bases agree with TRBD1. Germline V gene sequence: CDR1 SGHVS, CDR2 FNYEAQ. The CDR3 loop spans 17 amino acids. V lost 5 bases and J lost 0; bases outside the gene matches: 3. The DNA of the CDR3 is TGTGCCAGCAGCATGGGGACAGGGGGCTCTGGGGCCAACGTCCTGACTTTC. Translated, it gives CASSMGTGGSGANVLTF.

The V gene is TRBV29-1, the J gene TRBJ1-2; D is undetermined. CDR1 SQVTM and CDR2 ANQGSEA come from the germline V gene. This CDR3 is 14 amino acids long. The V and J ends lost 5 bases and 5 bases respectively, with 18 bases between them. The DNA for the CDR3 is TGCAGCGTTTATGGAGATCCGTCCCTATATGGCTACACCTTC. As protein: CSVYGDPSLYGYTF.

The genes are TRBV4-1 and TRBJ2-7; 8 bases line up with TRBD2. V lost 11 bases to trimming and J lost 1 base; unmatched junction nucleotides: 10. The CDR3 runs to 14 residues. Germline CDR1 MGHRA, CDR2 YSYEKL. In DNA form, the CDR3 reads TGCGCCGGATCACTAGCGGCGGGGTCCTACGAGCAGTACTTC. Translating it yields CAGSLAAGSYEQYF.

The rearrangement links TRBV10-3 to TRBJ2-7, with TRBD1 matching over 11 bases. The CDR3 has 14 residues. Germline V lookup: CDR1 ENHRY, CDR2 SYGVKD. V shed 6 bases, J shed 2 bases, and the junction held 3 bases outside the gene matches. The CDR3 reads CAISRTGGTYEQYV. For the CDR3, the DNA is TGTGCCATCAGCCGGACAGGGGGCACCTACGAGCAGTACGTC.

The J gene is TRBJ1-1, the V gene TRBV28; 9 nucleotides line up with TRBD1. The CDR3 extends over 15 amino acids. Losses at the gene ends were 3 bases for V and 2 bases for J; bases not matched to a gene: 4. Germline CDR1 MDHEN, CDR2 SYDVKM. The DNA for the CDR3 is TGTGCCAGCAGTTTTCCGGGACAGGGCAACACTGAAGCTTTCTTT. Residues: CASSFPGQGNTEAFF.

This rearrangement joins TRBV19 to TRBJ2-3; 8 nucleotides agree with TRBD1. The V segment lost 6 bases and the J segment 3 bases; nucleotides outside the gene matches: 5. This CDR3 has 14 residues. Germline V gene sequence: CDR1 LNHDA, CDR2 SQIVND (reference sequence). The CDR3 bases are TGTGCCAGTAGCTCTTGGACAGGGACAGATACGCAGTATTTT. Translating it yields CASSSWTGTDTQYF.

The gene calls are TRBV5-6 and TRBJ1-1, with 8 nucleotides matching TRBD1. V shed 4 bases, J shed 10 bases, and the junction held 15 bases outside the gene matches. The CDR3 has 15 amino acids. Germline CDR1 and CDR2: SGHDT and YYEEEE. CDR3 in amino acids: CASSVGTGFGIIAFF. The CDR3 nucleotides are TGTGCCAGCAGCGTTGGGACAGGTTTTGGGATTATAGCTTTCTTT.

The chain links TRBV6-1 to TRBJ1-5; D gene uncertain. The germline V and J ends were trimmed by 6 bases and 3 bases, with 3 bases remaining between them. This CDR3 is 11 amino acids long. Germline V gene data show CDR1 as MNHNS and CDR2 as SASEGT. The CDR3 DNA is TGTGCCAGCAGCATCAATCAGCCCCAGCATTTT. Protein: CASSINQPQHF.